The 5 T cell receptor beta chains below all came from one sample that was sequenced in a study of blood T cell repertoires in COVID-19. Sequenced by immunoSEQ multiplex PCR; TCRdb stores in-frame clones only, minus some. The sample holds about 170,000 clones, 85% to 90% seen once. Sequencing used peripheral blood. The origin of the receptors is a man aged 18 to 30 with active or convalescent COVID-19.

CDR3 in amino acids: CASTSEDSFYGYTF. The CDR3 region has the DNA TGTGCCAGTACTTCCGAGGACAGCTTCTATGGCTACACCTTC. The V and J genes are TRBV19 and TRBJ1-2; possibly TRBD1 for D (6 bases). V was clipped by 7 bases and J by 4 bases, with 16 bases between them. The CDR3 is 14 amino acids. The germline CDR1 and CDR2 sequences are LNHDA and SQIVND (reference sequence).

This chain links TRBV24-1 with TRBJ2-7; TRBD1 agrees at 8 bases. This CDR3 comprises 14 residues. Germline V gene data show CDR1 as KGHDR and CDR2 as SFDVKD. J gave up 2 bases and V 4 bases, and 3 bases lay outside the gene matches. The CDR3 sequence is CATSDQGATYEQYF. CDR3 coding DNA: TGTGCCACCAGTGACCAGGGGGCAACCTACGAGCAGTACTTC.

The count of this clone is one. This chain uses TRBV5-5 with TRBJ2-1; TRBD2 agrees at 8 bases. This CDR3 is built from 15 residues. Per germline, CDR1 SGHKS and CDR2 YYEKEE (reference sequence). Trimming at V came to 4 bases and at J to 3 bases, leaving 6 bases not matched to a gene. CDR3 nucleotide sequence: TGTGCCAGCAGCCTGAGCGGGAGTGACTACAATGAGCAGTTCTTC. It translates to CASSLSGSDYNEQFF. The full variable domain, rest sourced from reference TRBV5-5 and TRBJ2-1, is DAGVTQSPTHLIKTRGQQVTLRCSPISGHKSVSWYQQVLGQGPQFIFQYYEKEERGRGNFPDRFSARQFPNYSSELNVNALLLGDSALYLCASSLSGSDYNEQFFGPGTRLTVL.

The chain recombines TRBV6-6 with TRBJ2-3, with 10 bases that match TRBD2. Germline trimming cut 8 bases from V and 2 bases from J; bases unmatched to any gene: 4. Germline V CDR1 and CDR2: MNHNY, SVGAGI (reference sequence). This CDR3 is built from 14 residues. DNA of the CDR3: TGTGCCAGCTCAGCGGGAGGGATCACAGATACGCAGTATTTT. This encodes CASSAGGITDTQYF.

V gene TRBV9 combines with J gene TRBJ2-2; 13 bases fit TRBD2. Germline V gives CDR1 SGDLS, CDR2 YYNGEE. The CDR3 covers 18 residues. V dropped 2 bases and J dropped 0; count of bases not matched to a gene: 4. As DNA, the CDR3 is TGTGCCAGCAGCGTCCGGACTAGCGGGGGCTCGAACACCGGGGAGCTGTTTTTT. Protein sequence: CASSVRTSGGSNTGELFF. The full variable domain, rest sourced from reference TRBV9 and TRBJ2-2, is DSGVTQTPKHLITATGQRVTLRCSPRSGDLSVYWYQQSLDQGLQFLIQYYNGEERAKGNILERFSAQQFPDLHSELNLSSLELGDSALYFCASSVRTSGGSNTGELFFGEGSRLTVL.